The clone carrying this TCR beta chain was picked up a small number of times. Its antigen is undetermined. One entry per CDR3 protein results from TCRdb running MiXCR on the reads. The top ten hold 20% to 30% of the sample, which has 560,000 or so distinct CDR3 sequences, approximately 15% seen once. The sample comes from a study of T cell repertoires in cytomegalovirus infection. As for the study in general: Signatures in public TCR beta sequences pointed to both CMV infection and matching HLA type. Points from the study as a whole: Carriers of CMV and the relevant HLA type were discriminated by public TCR beta frequency. CMV-specific TCR beta clonotypes restricted by HLA-C dominated the ex vivo response.

The V end lost 11 bases, the J end lost 3 bases, and 10 bases lay between the germline ends. There are 12 residues in the CDR3. Germline CDR1 reads SEHNR; CDR2 reads FQNEAQ (reference sequence). Sequenced input: CD8+ T cells from PBMCs. The rearrangement joins TRBV7-9 to TRBJ2-2; D is undetermined. The clonotype comes from a human donor in good health (CMV status not recorded). Some clones in this sample may be carry-over from other donors' samples. CDR3 nucleotides: TGTGCCGTGAGCGATTACACCGGGGAGCTGTTTTTT. Protein: CAVSDYTGELFF.